The rows below give T cell receptor beta chains drawn from one sample of a study of blood T cells in healthy people across ages. Each CDR3 protein is one row after TCRdb ran MiXCR on the 5' RACE reads. The profile covers more than 650,000 distinct CDR3 sequences, with about 20% appearing a single time and less than 25% taken by the ten largest. The specimen was blood. The receptors stem from a man aged 65-85 years in good health. Each CDR3 is given with its conserved first and last residue. A D gene is named only where the DNA matches it firmly.

v_gene | d_gene | CDR3aa
TRBV12-3/TRBV12-4 | NA | CASSPLGGDEQFF
TRBV20-1 | TRBD2 | CSARDYSGTSGTARTGELFF
TRBV6-2/TRBV6-3 | NA | CASSYPSHSPLHF
TRBV4-3 | NA | CASSQDWGEATDTQYF
TRBV27 | NA | CASSPGTYQETQYF
TRBV27 | NA | CASSLGSLQETQYF
TRBV15 | TRBD1 | CATSIHGTGYNEQFF
TRBV7-9 | TRBD1 | CASSPDRGQQTEAFF
TRBV15 | NA | CATSPHGYTEAFF
TRBV3-1 | TRBD2 | CASSLSGGGSYNEQFF
TRBV28 | NA | CASTGAVYGYTF
TRBV20-1 | TRBD1 | CSAPGQGRSNEKLFF
TRBV5-6 | NA | CASSVPRVVSYNEQFF
TRBV3-1 | NA | CASSQYSGTQYF
TRBV7-2 | TRBD2 | CASSSGGTISYNEQFF
TRBV6-6 | TRBD1 | CASTPGGQGLQPQHF
TRBV5-1 | TRBD1 | CASSIGQENTEAFF
TRBV5-1 | NA | CASSAGGPNYGYTF
TRBV7-2 | NA | CASSFGGLKEAFF
TRBV6-5 | NA | CASSRTRRAVRTDTQYF
TRBV7-6 | NA | CASSLFANTEAFF
TRBV12-3/TRBV12-4 | TRBD2 | CASGGVRGGTGELFF
TRBV9 | NA | CASSVEPANYGYTF
TRBV11-2 | NA | CASSGAGIRRNEQFF
TRBV12-3/TRBV12-4 | NA | CASSLTATYEQYF
TRBV3-1 | TRBD2 | CASTSGLYNEQFF
TRBV5-1 | TRBD1 | CASNDGTGGRNTEAFF
TRBV27 | TRBD1 | CASSRQGYMEKLFF
TRBV6-6 | NA | CASSYSAGSAKNIQYF
TRBV11-3 | NA | CASSFWQYNEQFF
TRBV29-1 | NA | CSVDFDGTDTQYF
TRBV12-3/TRBV12-4 | NA | CASTLLDEQFF
TRBV20-1 | NA | CSATGPPSYEQYF
TRBV28 | NA | CASVGGVGTDTQYF
TRBV18 | NA | CASCGQEGQPQYF
TRBV12-3/TRBV12-4 | NA | CASSRITSNQPQHF
TRBV11-3 | NA | CASSLAGPPEQYF
TRBV28 | NA | CASSLLQGSYGYAF
TRBV12-3/TRBV12-4 | TRBD2 | CASRIGLAGGETQYF
TRBV12-3/TRBV12-4 | TRBD2 | CASSLWLAGPNEQFF
TRBV6-5 | NA | CASSYRTTRSGANVLTF
TRBV3-1 | NA | CASSWSGETQYF
TRBV24-1 | NA | CATSDSVSGGTQPQHF
TRBV3-1 | TRBD1 | CASSRDGTGSDTQYF
TRBV10-3 | TRBD1 | CAIRTGGGNEQSF
TRBV7-3 | NA | CASSLSGGNNEQFF
TRBV27 | NA | CASIKRARKSTDTQYF
TRBV9 | NA | CASSVAGVGTDTQYF
TRBV5-1 | NA | CASSLDSSGQETQYF
TRBV10-3 | NA | CAISDRGNIQYF